Below, 14 T cell receptor beta chains from the same sample are listed, as sequenced in a study of regulatory T cells in long-lasting Graves disease (dated by TCRdb to about 2021). Reading the label with the study, this specimen's time point is: newly diagnosed GD, antithyroid drugs for less than 3 months. RNA was extracted from PBMCs in TRIzol for both TCR sequencing and RNA sequencing. The library was prepared using multiplex PCR. Sequencing took place on an Illumina HiSeq 4000. To build TCR beta libraries, CDR3 regions were amplified by Arm-PCR using iRepertoire HTBI primers. TCRdb took the public reads, trimmed them with fastp at Q25, ran MiXCR for clone calling and kept in-frame beta chains. Rows are unified per CDR3 protein, each entry keeping the most common DNA and genes. For this sample the table gives 530,000 or so distinct CDR3 sequences, of which roughly a sixth were detected only once. About 12% of the sample is held by the ten biggest clonotypes.

This same sample was also part of a study on T cells in Graves' hyperthyroidism and ophthalmopathy.

This specimen consisted of peripheral blood mononuclear cells (PBMCs), obtained at new diagnosis, from a patient treated with antithyroid drugs. The source of these receptors is a man aged 18 to 30 with Graves disease. Donor details come from another sample of the same person, matched by shared clones.

This clonotype was seen a handful of times. No conserved phenylalanine or tryptophan is present at the end of the CDR3, so a read error is the likely explanation. The CDR3 here is CAWRIRGYEQYS. The CDR3 nucleotides read TGTGCCTGGAGAATTAGGGGGTACGAGCAGTACTCC. The rearrangement links TRBV30 to TRBJ2-7; TRBD1 might be the D (6 bases). The CDR3 contains 12 residues. V was cut by 3 bases and J by 4 bases, with 10 bases left in between. The germline V gene has CDR1 GTSNPN and CDR2 SVGIG (reference sequence).

V usage is TRBV5-4 and J usage is TRBJ2-5; D is unresolved. This CDR3 has 14 amino acids. V lost 0 bases to trimming and J lost 3 bases, with 9 bases between them. Germline V CDR1 and CDR2: SGHNT, YYREEE (reference sequence). The CDR3, as DNA: TGTGCCAGCAGCTTGGCCAATGGGAAAGAGACCCAGTACTTC. Protein product: CASSLANGKETQYF.

This clonotype was detected ten times or more. The rearrangement links TRBV6-1 to TRBJ2-2; 8 bases match TRBD2. CDR3 length equals 17 residues. The V segment lost 3 bases and the J segment 3 bases; nucleotides outside the gene matches: 9. Germline-derived CDR1 and CDR2 are MNHNS and SASEGT. For the CDR3, the DNA is TGTGCCAGCAGTGATTCCCCGGGAGGGATATACACCGGGGAGCTGTTTTTT. This translates into CASSDSPGGIYTGELFF.

The chain employs TRBV7-3 and TRBJ2-1; the D call may be TRBD1 or TRBD2 (5 bases each). Trimming removed 4 bases from V and 0 bases from J, with 10 bases in between. The CDR3 extends over 15 amino acids. Germline CDR1 reads SGHTA; CDR2 reads FQGTGA. CDR3 in amino acids: CASSSGPRSYNEQFF. In nucleotides, the CDR3 is TGTGCCAGCAGCTCGGGACCCCGCTCCTACAATGAGCAGTTCTTC.

This clonotype was observed at least ten times. V usage is TRBV2 and J usage is TRBJ2-1; D is unclear. V was shortened by 10 bases and J by 7 bases, with 17 bases between the two germline ends. Germline values: CDR1 SNHLY, CDR2 FYNNEI. This CDR3 is built from 13 residues. The CDR3, as DNA: TGTGCCACCAGCCCACCTATTGGGAATGAGCAGTTCTTC. Translation: CATSPPIGNEQFF.

A few counts support this clonotype. CDR3 nucleotides: TGTGCCATCAGCCCGGGACTAGCGGGAGCGGGGGAGCTGTTTTTT. Its protein is CAISPGLAGAGELFF. The rearrangement joins TRBV10-3 to TRBJ2-2, with 14 bases aligning to TRBD2. This CDR3 contains 15 residues. Trimming removed 6 bases from V and 8 bases from J; junction bases left unmatched: 5. CDR1 is ENHRY and CDR2 is SYGVKD in the germline V gene.

This clonotype was recorded at least ten times. The rearrangement links TRBV20-1 to TRBJ2-1; TRBD2 matches 11 bases. V dropped 1 base and J dropped 10; count of bases not matched to a gene: 9. This CDR3 is built from 15 residues. CDR1 is DFQATT and CDR2 is SNEGSKA in the germline V gene (reference sequence). CDR3 sequence: CSARVSLAGVYEQFF. For the CDR3, the DNA is TGCAGTGCTAGAGTCTCACTAGCGGGAGTGTACGAGCAGTTCTTC.

This clonotype was observed at least ten times. The rearrangement uses TRBV6-2 or TRBV6-3 and TRBJ2-7, with 7 bases identical to TRBD2. The trim removed 5 bases at V and 2 bases at J, leaving 9 bases unmatched. Germline V lookup: CDR1 MNHEY, CDR2 SVGEGT. The CDR3 is 15 amino acids. The DNA for the CDR3 is TGTGCCAGCAGTCAGCTCCTAGCGGCGGCCTACGAGCAGTACTTC. Translated: CASSQLLAAAYEQYF.

Concerning this clonotype itself: Relative to the germline gene, one junction end is altered; a read error may explain this. This sequence joins TRBV5-1 and TRBJ1-2; 8 nucleotides match TRBD1. CDR1 is SGHRS and CDR2 is YFSETQ in the germline V gene. This CDR3 has 15 residues. The CDR3 loop is CASSLDRTGNGGYTF. CDR3 nucleotide sequence: TGCGCCAGCAGTTTGGACAGGACAGGGAACGGTGGCTACACCTTC.

This clonotype has just a few counts. The CDR3 here is CASSQGPGNEQFF. As DNA, the CDR3 is TGTGCCAGCAGCCAAGGGCCCGGCAATGAGCAGTTCTTC. The V gene is TRBV3-1, the J gene TRBJ2-1, with unresolved D. The CDR3 totals 13 residues. Looked up from germline, CDR1 is LGHDT and CDR2 is YNNKEL (reference sequence). The V and J ends lost 1 base and 6 bases respectively, with 7 bases between them.

There are many counts of this clonotype. V and J are TRBV27 and TRBJ2-7; the match to TRBD2 covers 15 bases. The CDR3 totals 20 residues. Germline V gene lookup returns CDR1 MNHEY and CDR2 SMNVEV (reference sequence). The V gene end was trimmed by 4 bases and the J gene end by 0 bases; junction bases not matched to a gene: 13. CDR3 sequence reads: CASSWLPGTSGRSGSYEQYF. CDR3 nucleotides: TGTGCCAGCAGTTGGCTCCCCGGGACTAGCGGGAGGTCTGGCTCCTACGAGCAGTACTTC.

The table lists this clonotype with a few counts. This CDR3 reads CASSQANGGINQPQHF. The CDR3 DNA is TGCGCCAGCAGCCAAGCCAACGGGGGGATCAATCAGCCCCAGCATTTT. The rearrangement links TRBV4-1 to TRBJ1-5; the D gene is possibly TRBD1 (5 bases). V lost 1 base, J lost 3 bases, and 13 bases lay in between. The CDR3 totals 16 residues. The germline CDR1 and CDR2 sequences are MGHRA and YSYEKL.

This clonotype was counted a few times. The V call is TRBV7-8, the J call TRBJ2-1, with 9 bases lining up with TRBD1. V lost 3 bases and J lost 1; bases outside the gene matches: 16. The CDR3 runs 20 residues. Per the germline V gene, CDR1 is SGHVS and CDR2 is FQNEAQ. The CDR3 loop is CASSFIGGREQGASYNEQFF. The CDR3, as DNA: TGTGCCAGCAGCTTCATAGGGGGGCGAGAACAGGGGGCGTCCTACAATGAGCAGTTCTTC.

This clonotype was seen at least ten times. The rearrangement uses TRBV6-1 and TRBJ1-4; TRBD1 agrees at 7 bases. Germline trimming cut 6 bases from V and 0 bases from J; bases unmatched to any gene: 1. CDR1 is MNHNS, CDR2 SASEGT, per germline. The CDR3 sequence is 14 residues long. Here the CDR3 reads CASRGGPTNEKLFF. The CDR3 DNA is TGTGCCAGCAGAGGGGGCCCAACTAATGAAAAACTGTTTTTT.